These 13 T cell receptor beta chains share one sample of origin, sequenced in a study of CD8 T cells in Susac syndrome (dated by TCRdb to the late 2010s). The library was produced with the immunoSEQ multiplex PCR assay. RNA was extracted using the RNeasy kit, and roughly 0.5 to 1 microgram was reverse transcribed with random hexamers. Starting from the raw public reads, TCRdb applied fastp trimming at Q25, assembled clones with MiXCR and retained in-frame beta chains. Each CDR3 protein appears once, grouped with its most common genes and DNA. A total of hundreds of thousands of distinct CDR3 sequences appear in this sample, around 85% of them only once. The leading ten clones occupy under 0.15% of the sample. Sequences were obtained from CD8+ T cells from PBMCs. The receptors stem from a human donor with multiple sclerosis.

In DNA, the CDR3 is TGTGCCAGCAGCCCACAGGGGGGTCAAGAGACCCAGTACTTC. It yields the protein CASSPQGGQETQYF. This sequence joins TRBV7-2 and TRBJ2-5; 8 bases line up with TRBD1. The CDR3 totals 14 residues. With 5 bases clipped from V and 2 bases from J, the junction kept 4 bases outside the gene matches. Germline-derived CDR1 and CDR2 are SGHTA and FQGNSA.

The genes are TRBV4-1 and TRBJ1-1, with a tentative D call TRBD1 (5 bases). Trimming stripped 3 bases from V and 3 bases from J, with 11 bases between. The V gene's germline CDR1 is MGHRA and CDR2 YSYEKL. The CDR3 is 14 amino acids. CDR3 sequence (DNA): TGCGCCAGCAGCCACGGGGACTCCTACACTGAAGCTTTCTTT. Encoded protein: CASSHGDSYTEAFF.

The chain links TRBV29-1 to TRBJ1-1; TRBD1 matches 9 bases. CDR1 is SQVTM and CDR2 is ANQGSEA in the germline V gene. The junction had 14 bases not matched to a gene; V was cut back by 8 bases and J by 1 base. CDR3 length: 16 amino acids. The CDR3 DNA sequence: TGCAGCATTAGGACAGGGGACCCTCCGGGGAACACTGAAGCTTTCTTT. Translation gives CSIRTGDPPGNTEAFF.

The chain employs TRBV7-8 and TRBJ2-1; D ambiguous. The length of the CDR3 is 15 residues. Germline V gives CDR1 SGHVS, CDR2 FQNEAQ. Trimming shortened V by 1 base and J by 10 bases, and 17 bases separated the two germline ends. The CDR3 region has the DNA TGTGCCAGCAGCTTAGAAGTTCCCGGGTTTCGGGAGCAGTTCTTC. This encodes CASSLEVPGFREQFF.

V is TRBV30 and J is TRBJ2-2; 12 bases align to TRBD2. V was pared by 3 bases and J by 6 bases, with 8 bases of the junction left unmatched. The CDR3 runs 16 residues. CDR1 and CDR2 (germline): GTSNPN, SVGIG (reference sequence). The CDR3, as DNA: TGTGCCTGGAGGCGGACTAGCGGGACGAGGGCCGGGGAGCTGTTTTTT. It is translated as CAWRRTSGTRAGELFF.

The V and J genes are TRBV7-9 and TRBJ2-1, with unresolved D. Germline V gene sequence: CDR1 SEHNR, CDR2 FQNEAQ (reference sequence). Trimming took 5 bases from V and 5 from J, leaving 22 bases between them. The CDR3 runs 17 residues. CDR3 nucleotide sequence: TGTGCCAGCAGCAGCCAATCCCAATCCGGACCCCACAATGAGCAGTTCTTC. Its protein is CASSSQSQSGPHNEQFF.

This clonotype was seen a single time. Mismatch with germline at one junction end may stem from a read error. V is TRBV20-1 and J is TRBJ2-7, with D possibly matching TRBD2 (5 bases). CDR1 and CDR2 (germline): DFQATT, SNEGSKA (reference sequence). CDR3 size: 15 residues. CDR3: CSAPSKGRAAYERYF. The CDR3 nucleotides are TGCAGTGCCCCCTCCAAAGGGCGGGCCGCCTACGAGCGGTACTTC.

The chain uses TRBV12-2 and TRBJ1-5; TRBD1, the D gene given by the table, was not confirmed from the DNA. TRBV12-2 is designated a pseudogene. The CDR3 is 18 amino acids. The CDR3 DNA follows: TGTGCAAGTCGCTTAGTGACAGGGGATGTTAATAGCAATCAGCCCCAGCATTTT. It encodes CASRLVTGDVNSNQPQHF.

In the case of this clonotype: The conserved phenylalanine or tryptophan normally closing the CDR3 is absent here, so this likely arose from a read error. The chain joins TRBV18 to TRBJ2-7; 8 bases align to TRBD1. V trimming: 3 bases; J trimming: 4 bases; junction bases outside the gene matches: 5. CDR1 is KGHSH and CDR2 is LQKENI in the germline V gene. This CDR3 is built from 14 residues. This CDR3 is CASSPQDRVYEQYL. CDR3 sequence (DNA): TGTGCCAGCTCACCTCAGGACAGGGTATACGAGCAGTACCTC.

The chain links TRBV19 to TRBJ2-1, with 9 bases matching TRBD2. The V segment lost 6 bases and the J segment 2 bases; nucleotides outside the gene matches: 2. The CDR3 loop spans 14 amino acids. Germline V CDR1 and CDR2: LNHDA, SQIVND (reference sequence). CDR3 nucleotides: TGTGCCAGTAGGGCGGGGGGGGCCTACAATGAGCAGTTCTTC. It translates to CASRAGGAYNEQFF.

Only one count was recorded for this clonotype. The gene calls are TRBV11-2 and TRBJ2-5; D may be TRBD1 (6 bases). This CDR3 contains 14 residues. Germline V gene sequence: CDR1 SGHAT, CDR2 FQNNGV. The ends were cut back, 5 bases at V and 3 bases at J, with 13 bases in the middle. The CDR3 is CASSRPGQEETQYF. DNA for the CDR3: TGTGCCAGCAGCCGACCGGGACAAGAAGAGACCCAGTACTTC. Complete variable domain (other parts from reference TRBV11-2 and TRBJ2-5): EAGVAQSPRYKIIEKRQSVAFWCNPISGHATLYWYQQILGQGPKLLIQFQNNGVVDDSQLPKDRFSAERLKGVDSTLKIQPAKLEDSAVYLCASSRPGQEETQYFGPGTRLLVL.

CDR3 bases: TGTGCCAGCAGTTTTGGGCTAGCGGGAACCTACGAGCAGTACTTC. Its translation is CASSFGLAGTYEQYF. This chain links TRBV27 with TRBJ2-7; 9 positions match TRBD2. Germline lookup yields CDR1 MNHEY and CDR2 SMNVEV (reference sequence). CDR3 length: 15 amino acids. J gave up 2 bases and V 3 bases, and 5 bases lay outside the gene matches.

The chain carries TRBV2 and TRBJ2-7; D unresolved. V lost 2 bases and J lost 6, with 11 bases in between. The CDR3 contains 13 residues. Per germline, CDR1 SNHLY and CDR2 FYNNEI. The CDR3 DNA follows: TGTGCCAGCAGTGAAAGGCAGGTCAGCGAGCAGTACTTC. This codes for CASSERQVSEQYF.